One T cell receptor (beta chain) is described in this entry. Its antigen is currently unknown. This sample was taken from a study of shared clonotypes between healthy human individuals. Study in general: Sampling drew on donors who were a couple of women and three men aged 18 to 49. Study results and caveats: Apart from blood, nothing was sampled; tissue repertoires likely differ. Sorted-subset sequencing, rarefaction showed, was incomplete despite large depth.

Germline assignment: CDR1 KGHSH and CDR2 LQKENI. There are 16 residues in the CDR3. Trimming removed 3 bases from V and 0 bases from J, with 12 bases in between. Method: immunoSEQ multiplex PCR; TCRdb's copy keeps in-frame clones and lacks some. The table lists 2,100,000 or so clones, approximately 94% of them singletons, with 0.13% in the top ten. Investigators divided CD4+ cells into CD45RA+ naive and CD45RA-negative memory subsets. The rearrangement joins TRBV18 to TRBJ1-5, with D possibly being TRBD1 (6 bases). The TCR was taken from a man younger than 35 in good health. The specimen sequenced was naive CD4+ T cells sorted from blood. Subset described: CD45RA+ positively selected. The CDR3: CASSPAGGLSNQPQHF. The CDR3 DNA reads TGTGCCAGCTCACCGGCGGGGGGGCTTAGCAATCAGCCCCAGCATTTT. Filled out from reference TRBV18 and TRBJ1-5, the complete variable domain reads NAGVMQNPRHLVRRRGQEARLRCSPMKGHSHVYWYRQLPEEGLKFMVYLQKENIIDESGMPKERFSAEFPKEGPSILRIQQVVRGDSAAYFCASSPAGGLSNQPQHFGDGTRLSIL.